The sequence of this TCR beta chain was determined in a study of blood T cell repertoires in COVID-19 (dated by TCRdb to 2020 to 2021). About the investigation overall: The collaborator samples originated in the United States, Italy and Spain and spanned the acute and convalescent phases of COVID-19. The prospective study material was composed of cDNA or gDNA derived from T cells, B-cell-depleted T cells, or PBMCs. The dataset comprised deeply sampled blood TCRbeta repertoires from subjects exposed to, actively infected with, or recovered from COVID-19. A freely available public database, intended as a resource for researchers studying the immune response to SARS-CoV-2, is where the repertoires were released. Samples came from the ongoing ImmuneRACE study (first 160 participants) plus 1,254 subjects from 6 global collaborators. A de-identified subject ID, COVID-19 status, age in years and sex were almost always included in the sample metadata. Where HLA class I and class II types were available, the types were taken from metadata supplied by the sample provider, not from assay-based typing.

Including the terminal cysteine and phenylalanine, the CDR3 comprises 14 residues. The retained sequence is limited to the CDR3, 42 bases, with the frame set at the first base. According to the germline V gene (reference sequence), CDR1 reads LNHDA and CDR2 reads SQIVND. Here V drops 5 bases and J drops 6 bases, and the junction holds 8 bases not matched to any gene. The immunoSEQ Assay, a bias-controlled multiplex PCR, was used to amplify TCRbeta CDR3 regions from genomic DNA. Per the authors' processing: The number of nucleated cells in each sample was estimated from the amplification of reference gene primers within the assay. Sequence reads were collapsed and filtered to measure the absolute abundance of every unique TCRbeta CDR3 rearrangement. For each sample, productive Simpson clonality was calculated as the square root of Simpson's diversity index over productive rearrangements. Drawn from immuneACCESS, this table holds only the in-frame rearrangements with V and J called that TCRdb kept. Clones are partly lost; checked studies trace under half to an unresolved V gene and leave the rest unexplained. That table furnishes V, J and clone size, whereas the DNA furnished D and trimming. The sample table shows over 300,000 clones, and roughly 85% are seen once. The ten largest clones take up 4.5% to 7% of the sample.

Participants in the prospective study were enrolled through a virtual design, were aged 18 to 89 years, and lived in approximately 25 United States geographic areas. To assign participants to cohorts, the prospective study relied on clinical history that participants themselves reported in a screening survey and a study questionnaire. ImmuneRACE Cohort 3 recovered participants were defined by two consecutive negative NP/OP PCR tests, healthcare professional clearance, or symptom resolution. In the prospective study, mobile phlebotomists collected whole blood, serum and a nasopharyngeal or oropharyngeal swab from each participant. Participants in the prospective study had the option to provide additional blood draws and questionnaires over a roughly 2-month period. Before DNA extraction, prospective study blood samples were shipped either frozen or at room temperature. To note about this clone: What this receptor recognizes is not known. No much larger clone exists at a distance of one base, and base qualities are not known.

General study outcomes and caveats: The quantity of clinical and demographic metadata differed by source and by participant and was supplied without curation.

Here the chain combines TRBV19 and TRBJ1-1; 8 central nucleotides agree with TRBD1. Source material: PBMCs or T cells enriched from blood (not recorded which). The clonotype comes from a woman in her thirties who had recovered from COVID-19. The CDR3 here reads CASSERQGKAEAFF. The bases are TGTGCCAGTAGTGAAAGACAGGGGAAGGCTGAAGCTTTCTTT.